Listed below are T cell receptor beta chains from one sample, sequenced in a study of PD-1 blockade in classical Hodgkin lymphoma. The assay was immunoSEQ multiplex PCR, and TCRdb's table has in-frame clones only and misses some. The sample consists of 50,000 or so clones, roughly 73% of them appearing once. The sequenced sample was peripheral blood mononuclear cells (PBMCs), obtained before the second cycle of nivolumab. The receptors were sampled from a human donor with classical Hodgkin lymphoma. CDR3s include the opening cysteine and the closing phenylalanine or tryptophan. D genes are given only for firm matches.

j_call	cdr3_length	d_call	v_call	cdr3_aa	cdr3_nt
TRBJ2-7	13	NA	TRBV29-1	CSVVGLDSLEQYF	TGCAGCGTTGTAGGGTTAGATTCGCTCGAGCAGTACTTC
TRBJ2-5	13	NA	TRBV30	CAWSVPGSETQYF	TGTGCCTGGAGTGTACCTGGTTCAGAGACCCAGTACTTC
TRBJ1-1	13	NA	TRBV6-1	CASSVGVNTEAFF	TGTGCCAGCAGTGTTGGGGTGAACACTGAAGCTTTCTTT
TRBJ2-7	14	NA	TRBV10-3	CAIMRGQGGAEQYF	TGTGCCATCATGAGAGGGCAGGGCGGGGCCGAGCAGTACTTC
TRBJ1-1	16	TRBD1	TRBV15	CATSRDAGGWNTEAFF	TGTGCCACCAGCAGAGATGCAGGGGGCTGGAACACTGAAGCTTTCTTT
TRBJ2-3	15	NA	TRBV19	CATRSRAGSTDTQYF	TGTGCCACCCGATCCCGAGCGGGTAGCACAGATACGCAGTATTTT
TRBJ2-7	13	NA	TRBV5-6	CASSLVITYEQYF	TGTGCCAGCAGCTTGGTAATCACCTACGAGCAGTACTTC
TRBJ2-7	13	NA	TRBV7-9	CASSLGQPYEQYF	TGTGCCAGCAGCTTAGGACAGCCCTACGAGCAGTACTTC
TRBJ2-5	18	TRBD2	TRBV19	CASRPVGGLAGSKETQYF	TGTGCCAGTAGGCCGGTTGGGGGACTAGCGGGAAGTAAAGAGACCCAGTACTTC
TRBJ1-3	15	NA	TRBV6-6	CASSYGPADGNTIYF	TGTGCCAGCAGTTATGGTCCGGCGGACGGAAACACCATATATTTT
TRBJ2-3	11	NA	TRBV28	CASSLRARWYF	TGTGCCAGCAGTTTGAGGGCGCGCTGGTATTTT
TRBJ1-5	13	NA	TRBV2	CASWGEGNQPQHF	TGTGCCTCGTGGGGTGAGGGCAATCAGCCCCAGCATTTT
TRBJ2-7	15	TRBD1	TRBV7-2	CASSRRDRDSYEQYF	TGTGCCAGCAGCCGCCGGGACAGGGACTCCTACGAGCAGTACTTC
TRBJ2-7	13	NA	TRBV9	CASSVEGNYEQYF	TGTGCCAGCAGCGTAGAAGGCAACTACGAGCAGTACTTC
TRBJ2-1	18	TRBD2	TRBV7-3	CASSLIAGPLSSYNEQFF	TGTGCCAGCAGCTTGATAGCGGGCCCCCTCAGCTCCTACAATGAGCAGTTCTTC